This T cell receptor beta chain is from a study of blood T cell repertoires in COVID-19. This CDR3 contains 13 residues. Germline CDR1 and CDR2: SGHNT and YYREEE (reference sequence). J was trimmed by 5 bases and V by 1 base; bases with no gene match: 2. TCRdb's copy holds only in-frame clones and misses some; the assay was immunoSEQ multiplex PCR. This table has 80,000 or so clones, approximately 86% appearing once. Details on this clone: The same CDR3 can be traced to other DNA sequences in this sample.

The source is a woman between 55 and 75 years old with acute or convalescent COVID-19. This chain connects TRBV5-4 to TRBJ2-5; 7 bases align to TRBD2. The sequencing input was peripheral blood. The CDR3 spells CASSLYSGETQYF. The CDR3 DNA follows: TGTGCCAGCAGCTTGTATAGCGGGGAGACCCAGTACTTC.